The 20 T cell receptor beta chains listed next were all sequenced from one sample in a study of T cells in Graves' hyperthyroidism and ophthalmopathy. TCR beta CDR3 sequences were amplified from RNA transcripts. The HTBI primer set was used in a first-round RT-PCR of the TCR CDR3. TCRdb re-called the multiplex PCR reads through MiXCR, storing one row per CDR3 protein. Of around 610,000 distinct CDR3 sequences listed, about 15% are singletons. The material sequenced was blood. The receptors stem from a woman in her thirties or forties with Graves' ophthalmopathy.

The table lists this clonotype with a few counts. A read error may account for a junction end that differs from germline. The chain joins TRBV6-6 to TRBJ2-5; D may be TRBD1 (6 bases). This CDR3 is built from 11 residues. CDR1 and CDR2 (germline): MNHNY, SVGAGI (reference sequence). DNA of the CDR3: TGTGCCAGCACAGGGGAAGAGACCCGGTACTTC. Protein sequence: CASTGEETRYF.

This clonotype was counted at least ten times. CDR3 DNA sequence: TGTGCCTGGAGGAAAGAGAGTAGCGCGGAGACCCAGTACTTC. Protein product: CAWRKESSAETQYF. V and J are TRBV30 and TRBJ2-5; perhaps TRBD2 as D (5 bases). Trimming took 3 bases from V and 5 from J, leaving 16 bases between them. There are 14 residues in the CDR3. The germline V gene encodes CDR1 GTSNPN and CDR2 SVGIG (reference sequence).

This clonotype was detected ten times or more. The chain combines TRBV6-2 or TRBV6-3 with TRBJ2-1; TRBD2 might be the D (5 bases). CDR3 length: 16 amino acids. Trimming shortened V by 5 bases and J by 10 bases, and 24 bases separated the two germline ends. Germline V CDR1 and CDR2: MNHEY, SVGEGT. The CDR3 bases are TGTGCCAGCAGTCCCTACCTAGCCGACGGTCGAATAGAGCAGTTCTTC. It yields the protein CASSPYLADGRIEQFF.

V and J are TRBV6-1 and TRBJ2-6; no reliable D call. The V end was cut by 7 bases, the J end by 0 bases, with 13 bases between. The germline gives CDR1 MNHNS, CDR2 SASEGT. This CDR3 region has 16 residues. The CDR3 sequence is CASNGFLSSGANVLTF. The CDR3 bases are TGTGCCAGCAATGGGTTCCTCTCCTCTGGGGCCAACGTCCTGACTTTC.

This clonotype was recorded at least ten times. The CDR3 sequence is CASSTGRRNIQYF. CDR3 coding DNA: TGTGCCAGCAGTACAGGGAGGAGAAACATTCAGTACTTC. V is TRBV12-3 or TRBV12-4 and J is TRBJ2-4; either TRBD1 or TRBD2 may fit D (6 bases each). This CDR3 region has 13 residues. V was shortened by 5 bases and J by 6 bases, with 11 bases between the two germline ends.

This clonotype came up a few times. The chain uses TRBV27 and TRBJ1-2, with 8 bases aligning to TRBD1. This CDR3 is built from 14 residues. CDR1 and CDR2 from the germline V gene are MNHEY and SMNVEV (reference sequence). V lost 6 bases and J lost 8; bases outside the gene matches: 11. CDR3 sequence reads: CASSFVTGGWGYTF. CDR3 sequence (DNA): TGTGCCAGCAGCTTCGTCACAGGGGGTTGGGGCTACACCTTC.

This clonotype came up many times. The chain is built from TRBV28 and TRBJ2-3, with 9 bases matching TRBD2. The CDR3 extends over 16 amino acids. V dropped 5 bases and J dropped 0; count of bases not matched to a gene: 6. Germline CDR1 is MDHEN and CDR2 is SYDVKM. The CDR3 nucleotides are TGTGCCAGCAGTCCAGATCTAGCGGGAAGCACAGATACGCAGTATTTT. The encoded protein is CASSPDLAGSTDTQYF.

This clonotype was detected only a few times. Written as DNA, the CDR3 is TGTGCCAGCAGCGTAGTGGGGGGATTGAACACTGAAGCTTTCTTT. Translation: CASSVVGGLNTEAFF. The chain couples TRBV9 to TRBJ1-1; possible D gene TRBD1, 5 bases. Per germline, CDR1 SGDLS and CDR2 YYNGEE. The CDR3 has 15 residues. Between the trimmed V and J ends, which lost 0 bases and 0 bases, there was a span of 9 bases.

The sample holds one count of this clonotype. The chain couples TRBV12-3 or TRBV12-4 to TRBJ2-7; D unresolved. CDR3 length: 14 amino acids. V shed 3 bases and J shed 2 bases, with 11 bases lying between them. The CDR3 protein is CASSFGPSAYEQYF. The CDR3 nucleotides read TGTGCCAGCAGTTTCGGACCCTCGGCCTACGAGCAGTACTTC.

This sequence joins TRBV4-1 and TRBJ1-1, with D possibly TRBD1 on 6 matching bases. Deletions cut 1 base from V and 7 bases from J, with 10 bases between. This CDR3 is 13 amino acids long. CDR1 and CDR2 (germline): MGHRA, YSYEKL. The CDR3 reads CASSQAGGGEAFF. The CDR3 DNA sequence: TGCGCCAGCAGCCAAGCTGGGGGCGGTGAAGCTTTCTTT.

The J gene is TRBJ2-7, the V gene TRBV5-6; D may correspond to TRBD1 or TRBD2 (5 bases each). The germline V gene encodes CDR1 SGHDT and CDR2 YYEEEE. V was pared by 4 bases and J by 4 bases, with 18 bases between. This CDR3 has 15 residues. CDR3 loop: CASSPKLGRRYEQYF. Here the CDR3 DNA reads TGTGCCAGCAGCCCTAAACTGGGACGAAGGTACGAGCAGTACTTC.

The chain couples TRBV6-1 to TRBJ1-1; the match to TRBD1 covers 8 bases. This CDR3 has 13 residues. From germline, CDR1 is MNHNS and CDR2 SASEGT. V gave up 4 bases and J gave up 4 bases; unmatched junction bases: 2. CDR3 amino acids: CASSGTGITEAFF. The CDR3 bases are TGTGCCAGCAGTGGGACAGGGATCACTGAAGCTTTCTTT.

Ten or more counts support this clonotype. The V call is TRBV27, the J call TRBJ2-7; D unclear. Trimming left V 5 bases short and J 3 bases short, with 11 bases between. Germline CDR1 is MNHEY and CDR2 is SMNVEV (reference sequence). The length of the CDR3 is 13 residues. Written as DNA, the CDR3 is TGTGCCAGCAGTCCGGTAACGCTCTACGAGCAGTACTTC. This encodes CASSPVTLYEQYF.

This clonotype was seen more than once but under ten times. CDR3 DNA: TGTGCCAGCAGCTGGGGGGGGACAGGGCTCAATCAGCCCCAGCATTTT. Its translation: CASSWGGTGLNQPQHF. The rearrangement uses TRBV11-2 and TRBJ1-5; 9 nucleotides match TRBD1. The CDR3 totals 16 residues. Germline assignment: CDR1 SGHAT and CDR2 FQNNGV. Trimming cost V 4 bases and J 3 bases; bases outside gene matches: 7.

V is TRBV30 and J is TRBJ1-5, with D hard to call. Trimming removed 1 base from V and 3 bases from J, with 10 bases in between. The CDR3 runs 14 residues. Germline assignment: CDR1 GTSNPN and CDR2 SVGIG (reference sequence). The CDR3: CAWSAFWDNQPQHF. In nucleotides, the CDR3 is TGTGCCTGGAGTGCTTTTTGGGACAATCAGCCCCAGCATTTT.

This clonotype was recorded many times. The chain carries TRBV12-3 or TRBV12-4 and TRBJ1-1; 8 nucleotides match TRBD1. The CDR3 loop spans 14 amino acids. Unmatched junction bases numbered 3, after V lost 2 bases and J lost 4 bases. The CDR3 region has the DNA TGTGCCAGCAGTTTAAGCCAGGGGGCCACTGAAGCTTTCTTT. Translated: CASSLSQGATEAFF.

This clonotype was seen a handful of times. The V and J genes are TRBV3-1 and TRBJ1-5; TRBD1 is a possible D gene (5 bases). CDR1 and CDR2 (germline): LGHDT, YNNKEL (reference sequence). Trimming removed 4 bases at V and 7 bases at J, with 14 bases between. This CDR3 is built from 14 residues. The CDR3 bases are TGTGCCAGCAGCCCCCTGGGGGGGGGACAGCCCCAGCATTTT. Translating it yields CASSPLGGGQPQHF.

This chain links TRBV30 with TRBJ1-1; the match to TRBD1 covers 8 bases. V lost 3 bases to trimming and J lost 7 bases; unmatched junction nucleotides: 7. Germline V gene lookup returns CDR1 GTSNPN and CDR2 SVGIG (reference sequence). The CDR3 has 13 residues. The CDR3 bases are TGTGCCTGGAGCGCTGAGGACAGGGATGAAGCTTTCTTT. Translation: CAWSAEDRDEAFF.

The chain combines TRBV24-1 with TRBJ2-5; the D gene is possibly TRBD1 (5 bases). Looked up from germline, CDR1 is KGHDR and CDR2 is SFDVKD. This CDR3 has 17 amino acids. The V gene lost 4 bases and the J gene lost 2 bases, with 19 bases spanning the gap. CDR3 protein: CATSDPSLRTPQETQYF. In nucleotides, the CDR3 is TGTGCCACCAGTGACCCCTCGCTCCGGACACCTCAAGAGACCCAGTACTTC.

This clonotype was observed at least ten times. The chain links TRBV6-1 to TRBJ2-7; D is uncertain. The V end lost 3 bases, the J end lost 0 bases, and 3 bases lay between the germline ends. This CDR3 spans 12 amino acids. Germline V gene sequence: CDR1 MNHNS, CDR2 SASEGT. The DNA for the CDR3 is TGTGCCAGCAGTGACAACTCCTACGAGCAGTACTTC. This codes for CASSDNSYEQYF.